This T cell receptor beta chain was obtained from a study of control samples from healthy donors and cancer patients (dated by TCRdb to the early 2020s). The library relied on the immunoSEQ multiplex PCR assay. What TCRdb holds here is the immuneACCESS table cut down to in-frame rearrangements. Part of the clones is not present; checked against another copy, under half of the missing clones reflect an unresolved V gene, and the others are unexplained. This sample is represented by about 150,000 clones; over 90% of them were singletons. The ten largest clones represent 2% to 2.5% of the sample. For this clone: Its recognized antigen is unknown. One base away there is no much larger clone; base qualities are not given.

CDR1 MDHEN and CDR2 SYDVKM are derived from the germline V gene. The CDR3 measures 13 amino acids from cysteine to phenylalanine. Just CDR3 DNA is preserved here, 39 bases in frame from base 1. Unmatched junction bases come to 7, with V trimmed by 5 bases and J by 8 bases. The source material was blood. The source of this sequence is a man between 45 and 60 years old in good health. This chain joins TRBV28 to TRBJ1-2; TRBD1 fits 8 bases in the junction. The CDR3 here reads CASSPGTGIGYTF. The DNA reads TGTGCCAGCAGTCCCGGGACAGGTATCGGCTACACCTTC.